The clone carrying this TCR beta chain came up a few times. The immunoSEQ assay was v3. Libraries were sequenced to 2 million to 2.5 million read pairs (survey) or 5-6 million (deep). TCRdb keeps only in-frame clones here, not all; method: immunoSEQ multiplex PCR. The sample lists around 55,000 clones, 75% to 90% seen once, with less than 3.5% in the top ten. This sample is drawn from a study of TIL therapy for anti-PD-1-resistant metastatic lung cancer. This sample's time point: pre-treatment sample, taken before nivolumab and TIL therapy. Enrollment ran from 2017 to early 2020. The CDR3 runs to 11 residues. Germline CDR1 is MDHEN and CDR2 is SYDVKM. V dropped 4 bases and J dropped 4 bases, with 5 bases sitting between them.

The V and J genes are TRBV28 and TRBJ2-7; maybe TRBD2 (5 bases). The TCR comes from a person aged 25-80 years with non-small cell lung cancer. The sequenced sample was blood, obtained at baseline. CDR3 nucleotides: TGTGCCAGCAGTTGGGAGTACGAGCAGTACTTC. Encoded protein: CASSWEYEQYF.